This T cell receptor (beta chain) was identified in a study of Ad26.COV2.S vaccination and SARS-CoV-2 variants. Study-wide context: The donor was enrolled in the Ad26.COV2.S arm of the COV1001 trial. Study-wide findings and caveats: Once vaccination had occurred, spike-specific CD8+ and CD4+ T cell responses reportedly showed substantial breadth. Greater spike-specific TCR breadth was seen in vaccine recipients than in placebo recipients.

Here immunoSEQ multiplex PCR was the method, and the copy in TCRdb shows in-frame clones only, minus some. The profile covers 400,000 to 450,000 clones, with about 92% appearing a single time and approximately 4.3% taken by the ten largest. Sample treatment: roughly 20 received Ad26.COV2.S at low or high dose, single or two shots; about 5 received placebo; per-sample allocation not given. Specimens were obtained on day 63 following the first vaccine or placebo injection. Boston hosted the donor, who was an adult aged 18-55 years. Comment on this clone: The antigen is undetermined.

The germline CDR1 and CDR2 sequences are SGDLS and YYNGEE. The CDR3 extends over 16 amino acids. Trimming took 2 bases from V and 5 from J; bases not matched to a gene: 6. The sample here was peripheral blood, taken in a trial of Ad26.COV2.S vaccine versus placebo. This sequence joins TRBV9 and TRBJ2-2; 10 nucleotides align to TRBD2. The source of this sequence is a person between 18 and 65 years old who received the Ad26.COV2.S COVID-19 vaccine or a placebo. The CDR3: CASSVASGRYTGELFF. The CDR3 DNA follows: TGTGCCAGCAGCGTTGCTAGCGGGAGATATACCGGGGAGCTGTTTTTT.